Below, 25 T cell receptor beta chains from the same sample are listed, as sequenced in a study of cytomegalovirus exposure and HLA in healthy donors. Primers for the PCR totalled 60 Vbeta and 13 Jbeta. Assay used: immunoSEQ multiplex PCR; TCRdb lists only in-frame clones, some missing. The sample lists under 200,000 clones; roughly 68% were seen once. Sequencing was carried out using PBMCs. The receptors were gathered from a woman aged 25 to 45 in good health and CMV-seronegative.

The chain is built from TRBV7-9 and TRBJ1-3, with D unclear. The CDR3 is 15 amino acids. The germline V gene encodes CDR1 SEHNR and CDR2 FQNEAQ (reference sequence). V was cut by 4 bases and J by 7 bases, with 17 bases left in between. This chain's CDR3 is CASSYSGVGGNTIYF. CDR3 DNA sequence: TGTGCCAGCAGCTATTCGGGTGTGGGCGGGAACACCATATATTTT.

The V and J genes are TRBV7-6 and TRBJ1-1; D not resolved. CDR3 length: 13 residues. Germline CDR1 and CDR2: SGHVS and FNYEAQ. Trimming removed 4 bases from V and 3 bases from J, with 9 bases in between. The CDR3 nucleotides read TGTGCCAGCAGCTCCGCGTTGCACACTGAAGCTTTCTTT. This encodes CASSSALHTEAFF.

The CDR3 DNA reads TGCGCCAGCAGCTTGGACAGGATTGCCGAGCAGTACTTC. Encoded protein: CASSLDRIAEQYF. The rearrangement links TRBV5-1 to TRBJ2-7; D is perhaps TRBD1 (5 bases). Trimming took 0 bases from V and 6 from J, leaving 10 bases between them. CDR3 size: 13 residues. Germline CDR1 is SGHRS and CDR2 is YFSETQ.

The genes are TRBV6-1 and TRBJ2-7, with 8 bases identical to TRBD1. The CDR3 is 15 residues long. J gave up 1 base and V 3 bases, and 5 bases lay outside the gene matches. CDR1 is MNHNS and CDR2 is SASEGT in the germline V gene. The CDR3, as DNA: TGTGCCAGCAGTGAGTGGACAGGGTATTCCTACGAGCAGTACTTC. Its protein is CASSEWTGYSYEQYF.

The chain is built from TRBV19 and TRBJ1-2, with a weak D call TRBD1 (6 bases). Germline V CDR1 and CDR2: LNHDA, SQIVND (reference sequence). The CDR3 consists of 16 residues. V was clipped by 5 bases and J by 4 bases, with 20 bases between them. In nucleotides, the CDR3 is TGTGCCAGTAGTTCAAGCCAGGGGACGGTTAGCTATGGCTACACCTTC. Protein product: CASSSSQGTVSYGYTF. Drawing the rest from reference TRBV19 and TRBJ1-2, the complete variable domain is DGGITQSPKYLFRKEGQNVTLSCEQNLNHDAMYWYRQDPGQGLRLIYYSQIVNDFQKGDIAEGYSVSREKKESFPLTVTSAQKNPTAFYLCASSSSQGTVSYGYTFGSGTRLTVV.

This clone was recorded a few times. Other DNA sequences in this specimen translate into the identical CDR3. V usage is TRBV2 and J usage is TRBJ1-1; the D gene is possibly TRBD1 (6 bases). Germline values: CDR1 SNHLY, CDR2 FYNNEI. There are 13 residues in the CDR3. Trimming stripped 6 bases from V and 0 bases from J, with 8 bases between. Here the CDR3 reads CASRQGLNTEAFF. The DNA for the CDR3 is TGTGCCAGCAGACAGGGTTTGAACACTGAAGCTTTCTTT.

This clone turned up a few times. The chain recombines TRBV7-9 with TRBJ2-3; 7 bases line up with TRBD2. Germline V CDR1 and CDR2: SEHNR, FQNEAQ (reference sequence). The CDR3 sequence is 16 residues long. With 3 bases clipped from V and 0 bases from J, the junction kept 6 bases outside the gene matches. CDR3 loop: CASSLGLAASTDTQYF. The CDR3 DNA reads as TGTGCCAGCAGCTTGGGGCTAGCGGCAAGCACAGATACGCAGTATTTT.

This clone was detected only a few times. The chain recombines TRBV11-2 with TRBJ2-7, with 8 bases aligning to TRBD1. The CDR3 is 16 residues long. V lost 5 bases, J lost 3 bases, and 12 bases stayed unmatched. Germline CDR1 reads SGHAT; CDR2 reads FQNNGV. CDR3 in DNA: TGTGCCAGCAGCCGGGATAAGGACAGGGTCTTCTACGAGCAGTACTTC. Translation: CASSRDKDRVFYEQYF. Full variable domain (remainder filled in from reference TRBV11-2 and TRBJ2-7): EAGVAQSPRYKIIEKRQSVAFWCNPISGHATLYWYQQILGQGPKLLIQFQNNGVVDDSQLPKDRFSAERLKGVDSTLKIQPAKLEDSAVYLCASSRDKDRVFYEQYFGPGTRLTVT.

This rearrangement joins TRBV30 to TRBJ1-1; TRBD1 matches at 8 bases. Germline-derived CDR1 and CDR2 are GTSNPN and SVGIG (reference sequence). The CDR3 extends over 15 amino acids. With V trimmed by 4 bases and J by 4 bases, 11 bases remained unmatched. CDR3 protein: CAWIQGGLKSTEAFF. The CDR3 bases are TGTGCCTGGATACAGGGGGGTTTGAAGAGCACTGAAGCTTTCTTT.

The chain combines TRBV6-1 with TRBJ2-7; 12 bases line up with TRBD2. V shed 2 bases and J 9 bases; nucleotides not matched to a gene: 8. The CDR3 is made up of 15 amino acids. Germline loops: CDR1 MNHNS, CDR2 SASEGT. CDR3 in amino acids: CASSELAGGSRVQYF. For the CDR3, the DNA is TGTGCCAGCAGTGAACTAGCGGGAGGGTCTCGGGTGCAGTACTTC.

J is TRBJ1-6 and V is TRBV14, with D unresolved. Germline values: CDR1 SGHDN, CDR2 FVKESK. The CDR3 has 14 residues. V dropped 1 base and J dropped 5 bases, with 6 bases sitting between them. The CDR3 sequence: CASSQGLNNSPLHF. In nucleotides, the CDR3 is TGTGCCAGCAGCCAAGGGCTGAATAATTCACCCCTCCACTTT.

The rearrangement uses TRBV27 and TRBJ2-7; 10 bases align to TRBD1. Germline CDR1 and CDR2: MNHEY and SMNVEV (reference sequence). The CDR3 loop spans 14 amino acids. After removal of 5 bases from V and 3 bases from J, the junction contained 4 bases not matched to a gene. Here the CDR3 reads CASSPRTGGYEQYF. CDR3 sequence (DNA): TGTGCCAGCAGTCCGCGGACAGGGGGCTACGAGCAGTACTTC.

This clone showed up just a few times. The rearrangement joins TRBV13 to TRBJ2-7, with 9 bases aligning to TRBD2. The CDR3 has 15 residues. J was trimmed by 3 bases and V by 0 bases; bases with no gene match: 3. Germline loops: CDR1 PRHDT, CDR2 FYEKMQ (reference sequence). The CDR3 is CASSLGLAGLYEQYF. The CDR3 DNA reads as TGTGCCAGCAGCTTAGGCCTAGCGGGGCTCTACGAGCAGTACTTC.

The chain combines TRBV5-6 with TRBJ2-1, with D unclear. The CDR3 is 15 amino acids. Trimming took 6 bases from V and 0 from J, leaving 13 bases between them. Germline CDR1 is SGHDT and CDR2 is YYEEEE. The CDR3 loop reads CASIVRSNSYNEQFF. The CDR3, as DNA: TGTGCCAGCATAGTACGTTCAAACTCCTACAATGAGCAGTTCTTC. Supplemented by reference TRBV5-6 and TRBJ2-1, the full variable domain reads DAGVTQSPTHLIKTRGQQVTLRCSPKSGHDTVSWYQQALGQGPQFIFQYYEEEERQRGNFPDRFSGHQFPNYSSELNVNALLLGDSALYLCASIVRSNSYNEQFFGPGTRLTVL.

The chain carries TRBV19 and TRBJ1-5, with 11 bases matching TRBD1. Germline loops: CDR1 LNHDA, CDR2 SQIVND (reference sequence). The J segment lost 4 bases and the V segment lost 5 bases, leaving 4 bases of the junction unmatched. CDR3 length: 15 amino acids. The CDR3 reads CASSQDRGPNQPQHF. The CDR3 nucleotides are TGTGCCAGTAGTCAGGACAGGGGGCCAAATCAGCCCCAGCATTTT.

On this clone itself: A read error may account for a junction end that differs from germline. Here the CDR3 reads CASSVGVGGAQETRYF. The CDR3 DNA sequence: TGTGCCAGCAGCGTAGGCGTCGGGGGGGCTCAAGAGACCCGGTACTTC. This chain connects TRBV9 to TRBJ2-5; TRBD2 aligns across 8 bases. The CDR3 totals 16 residues. Germline loops: CDR1 SGDLS, CDR2 YYNGEE. Looking up the rest from reference TRBV9 and TRBJ2-5 gives the full variable domain: DSGVTQTPKHLITATGQRVTLRCSPRSGDLSVYWYQQSLDQGLQFLIQYYNGEERAKGNILERFSAQQFPDLHSELNLSSLELGDSALYFCASSVGVGGAQETRYFGPGTRLLVL.

The chain couples TRBV27 to TRBJ2-7; TRBD1 is a possible D gene (6 bases). Per the germline V gene, CDR1 is MNHEY and CDR2 is SMNVEV (reference sequence). V was pared by 5 bases and J by 0 bases, with 17 bases between. The length of the CDR3 is 16 residues. The CDR3 DNA follows: TGTGCCAGCAGTGGAGCCGGGACACAAAACTCCTACGAGCAGTACTTC. Translation: CASSGAGTQNSYEQYF.

The chain carries TRBV4-1 and TRBJ2-7, with a possible D match to TRBD1 (5 bases). From germline, CDR1 is MGHRA and CDR2 YSYEKL. The V end lost 2 bases, the J end lost 3 bases, and 8 bases lay between the germline ends. This CDR3 region has 13 residues. CDR3 in DNA: TGCGCCAGCAGCCAAACCGACAGCTACGAGCAGTACTTC. Amino acids: CASSQTDSYEQYF.

The CDR3 DNA is TGTGCCAGCAGCCCCCAATTTGGGGAGCTGTTTTTT. Translation: CASSPQFGELFF. V usage is TRBV5-6 and J usage is TRBJ2-2; unclear D gene. V lost 4 bases and J 8 bases, leaving 9 bases between the germline ends. CDR3 length: 12 amino acids. Germline CDR1 reads SGHDT; CDR2 reads YYEEEE.

The V call is TRBV12-5, the J call TRBJ1-2; 9 bases are a match to TRBD1. This CDR3 contains 15 residues. Germline CDR1 LGHNT, CDR2 FRNRAP. V trimming: 6 bases; J trimming: 6 bases; junction bases outside the gene matches: 11. The DNA for the CDR3 is TGTGCTAGTGGCACCCCTACAGGGGGCAGGCATGGCTACACCTTC. Amino acid sequence: CASGTPTGGRHGYTF.

V and J are TRBV18 and TRBJ1-4; no clear D gene. Germline V CDR1 and CDR2: KGHSH, LQKENI. V shed 6 bases and J shed 0 bases, with 20 bases lying between them. The CDR3 covers 18 residues. The CDR3 protein is CASSFLARAPATNEKLFF. DNA of the CDR3: TGTGCCAGCTCCTTTCTAGCTCGGGCCCCAGCAACTAATGAAAAACTGTTTTTT.

The chain links TRBV30 to TRBJ1-5; D uncertain. This CDR3 region has 13 residues. Trimming took 2 bases from V and 0 from J, leaving 5 bases between them. Germline assignment: CDR1 GTSNPN and CDR2 SVGIG (reference sequence). CDR3 sequence: CAWSSGSNQPQHF. DNA for the CDR3: TGTGCCTGGAGTTCGGGTAGCAATCAGCCCCAGCATTTT.

The rearrangement links TRBV19 to TRBJ2-7, with a tentative D call TRBD2 (5 bases). The V gene's germline CDR1 is LNHDA and CDR2 SQIVND (reference sequence). This CDR3 is built from 11 residues. V lost 5 bases to trimming and J lost 8 bases, with 10 bases between them. For the CDR3, the DNA is TGTGCCAGTAGTGCGGGTAGTAAGCAGTACTTC. Translating gives CASSAGSKQYF.

V gene TRBV13 combines with J gene TRBJ2-1; D remains unclear. Deletions cut 0 bases from V and 8 bases from J, with 5 bases between. The CDR3 runs 12 residues. Germline V gene lookup returns CDR1 PRHDT and CDR2 FYEKMQ (reference sequence). The CDR3 region is CASSLGSDEQFF. The DNA of the CDR3 is TGTGCCAGCAGCTTAGGGAGCGATGAGCAGTTCTTC.

The rearrangement uses TRBV29-1 and TRBJ2-5; 9 bases fit TRBD1. Unmatched junction bases numbered 4, after V lost 7 bases and J lost 1 base. This CDR3 has 13 residues. Germline-derived CDR1 and CDR2 are SQVTM and ANQGSEA. The CDR3 region has the DNA TGCAGCGGACGGGACAGGGTCCAAGAGACCCAGTACTTC. Translating it yields CSGRDRVQETQYF.